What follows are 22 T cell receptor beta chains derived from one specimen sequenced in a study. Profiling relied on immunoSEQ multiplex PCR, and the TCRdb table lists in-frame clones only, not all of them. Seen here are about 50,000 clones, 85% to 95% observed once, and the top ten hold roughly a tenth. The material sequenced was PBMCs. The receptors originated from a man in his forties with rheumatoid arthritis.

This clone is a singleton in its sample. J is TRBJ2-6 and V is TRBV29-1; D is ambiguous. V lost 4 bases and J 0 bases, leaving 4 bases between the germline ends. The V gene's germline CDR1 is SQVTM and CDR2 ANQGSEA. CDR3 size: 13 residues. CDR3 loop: CSVASSGANVLTF. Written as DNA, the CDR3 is TGCAGCGTTGCCAGCTCTGGGGCCAACGTCCTGACTTTC.

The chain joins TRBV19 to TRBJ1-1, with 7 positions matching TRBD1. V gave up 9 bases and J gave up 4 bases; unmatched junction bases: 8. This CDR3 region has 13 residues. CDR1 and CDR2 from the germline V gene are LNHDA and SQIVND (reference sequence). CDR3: CASITGAGTEAFF. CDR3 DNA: TGTGCCAGCATTACAGGGGCGGGCACTGAAGCTTTCTTT.

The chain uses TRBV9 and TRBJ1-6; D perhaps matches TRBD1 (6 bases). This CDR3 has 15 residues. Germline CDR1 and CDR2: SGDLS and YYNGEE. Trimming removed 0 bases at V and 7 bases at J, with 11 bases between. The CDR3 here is CASSVGGANNSPLHF. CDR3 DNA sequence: TGTGCCAGCAGCGTAGGGGGGGCAAACAATTCACCCCTCCACTTT.

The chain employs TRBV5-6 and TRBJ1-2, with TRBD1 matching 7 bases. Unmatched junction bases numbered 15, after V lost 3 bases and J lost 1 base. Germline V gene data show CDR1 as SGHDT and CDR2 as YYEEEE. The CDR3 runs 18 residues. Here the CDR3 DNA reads TGTGCCAGCAGCTGGGAGGGGGCCTATTATTCACTTAACTATGGCTACACCTTC. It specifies CASSWEGAYYSLNYGYTF.

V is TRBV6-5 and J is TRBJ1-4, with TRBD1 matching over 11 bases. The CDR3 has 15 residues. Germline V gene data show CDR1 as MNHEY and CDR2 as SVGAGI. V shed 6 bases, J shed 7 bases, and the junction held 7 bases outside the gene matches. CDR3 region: CASRPTGTGGEKLFF. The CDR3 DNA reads TGTGCCAGCAGACCGACCGGGACAGGGGGTGAAAAACTGTTTTTT.

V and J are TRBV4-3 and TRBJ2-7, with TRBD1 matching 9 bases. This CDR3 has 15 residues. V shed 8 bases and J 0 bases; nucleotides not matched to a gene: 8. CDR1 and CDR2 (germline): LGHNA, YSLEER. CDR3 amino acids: CASSRGTGSSYEQYF. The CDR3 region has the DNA TGCGCCAGCTCTCGCGGGACAGGGAGCTCCTACGAGCAGTACTTC.

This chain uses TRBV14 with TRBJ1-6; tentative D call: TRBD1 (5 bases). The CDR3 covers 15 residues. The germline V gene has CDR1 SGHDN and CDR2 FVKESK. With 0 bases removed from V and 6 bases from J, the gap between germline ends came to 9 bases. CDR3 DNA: TGTGCCAGCAGCCAAGATGTCGGGACTAATTCACCCCTCCACTTT. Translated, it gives CASSQDVGTNSPLHF.

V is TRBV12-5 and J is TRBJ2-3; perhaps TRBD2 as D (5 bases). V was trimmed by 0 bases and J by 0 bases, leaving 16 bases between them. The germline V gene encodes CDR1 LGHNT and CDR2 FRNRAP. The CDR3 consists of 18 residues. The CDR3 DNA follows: TGTGCTAGTGGTTTGGTACACTTGAACGGACTCAGCACAGATACGCAGTATTTT. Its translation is CASGLVHLNGLSTDTQYF.

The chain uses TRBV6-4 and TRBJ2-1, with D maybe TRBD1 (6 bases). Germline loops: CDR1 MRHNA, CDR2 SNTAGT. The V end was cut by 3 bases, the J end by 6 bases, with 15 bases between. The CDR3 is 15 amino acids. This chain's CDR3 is CASSEGAAGGNEQFF. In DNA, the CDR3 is TGTGCCAGCAGTGAGGGGGCGGCCGGCGGCAATGAGCAGTTCTTC.

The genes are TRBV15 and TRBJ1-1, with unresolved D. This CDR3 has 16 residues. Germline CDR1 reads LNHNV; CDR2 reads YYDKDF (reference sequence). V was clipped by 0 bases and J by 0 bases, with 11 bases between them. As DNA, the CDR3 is TGTGCCACCAGCAGAGATCGCTACAGTATGAACACTGAAGCTTTCTTT. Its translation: CATSRDRYSMNTEAFF.

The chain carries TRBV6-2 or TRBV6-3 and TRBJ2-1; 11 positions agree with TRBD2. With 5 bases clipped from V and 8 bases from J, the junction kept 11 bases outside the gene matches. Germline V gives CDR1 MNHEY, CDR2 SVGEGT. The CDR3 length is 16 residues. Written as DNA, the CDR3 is TGTGCCAGCAGTGGACAACTAGCGGGAGTTGCCGATGAGCAGTTCTTC. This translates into CASSGQLAGVADEQFF.

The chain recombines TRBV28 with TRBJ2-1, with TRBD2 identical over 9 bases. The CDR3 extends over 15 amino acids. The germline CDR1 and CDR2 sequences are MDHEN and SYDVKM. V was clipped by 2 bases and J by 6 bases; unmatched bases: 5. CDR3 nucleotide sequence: TGTGCCAGCAGTTTAGCGGGAGGGATTTCCAATGAGCAGTTCTTC. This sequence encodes CASSLAGGISNEQFF.

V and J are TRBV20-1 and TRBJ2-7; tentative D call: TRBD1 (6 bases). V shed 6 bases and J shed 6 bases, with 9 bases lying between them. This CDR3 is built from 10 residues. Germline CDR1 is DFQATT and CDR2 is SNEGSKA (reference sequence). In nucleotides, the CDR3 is TGCAGTGCCACAGGGTCCGAGCAGTACTTC. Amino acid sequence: CSATGSEQYF.

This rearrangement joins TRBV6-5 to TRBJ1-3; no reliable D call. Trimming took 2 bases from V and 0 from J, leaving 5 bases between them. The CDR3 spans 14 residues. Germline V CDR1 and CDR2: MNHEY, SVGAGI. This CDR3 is CASSYDHSGNTIYF. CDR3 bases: TGTGCCAGCAGTTACGACCACTCTGGAAACACCATATATTTT.

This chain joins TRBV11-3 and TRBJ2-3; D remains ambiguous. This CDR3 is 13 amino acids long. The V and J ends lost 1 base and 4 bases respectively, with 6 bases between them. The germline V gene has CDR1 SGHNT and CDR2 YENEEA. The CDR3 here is CASSLATADTQYF. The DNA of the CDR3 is TGTGCCAGCAGCTTAGCAACAGCAGATACGCAGTATTTT.

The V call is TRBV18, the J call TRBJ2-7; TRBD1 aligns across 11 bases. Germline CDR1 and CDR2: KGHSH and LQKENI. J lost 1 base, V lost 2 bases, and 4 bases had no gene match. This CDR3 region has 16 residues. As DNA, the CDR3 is TGTGCCAGCTCACCAGGACAGGGGGCGCGGTCCTACGAGCAGTACTTC. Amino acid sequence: CASSPGQGARSYEQYF.

CDR3 DNA: TGTGCCAGCACCTCGGAAACTAGCGGGCGCAATGAGCAGTTCTTC. This sequence encodes CASTSETSGRNEQFF. V and J are TRBV2 and TRBJ2-1, with 9 bases that match TRBD2. Germline V gene sequence: CDR1 SNHLY, CDR2 FYNNEI. V gave up 7 bases and J gave up 6 bases; unmatched junction bases: 10. The CDR3 sequence is 15 residues long. Full variable domain (missing parts from reference TRBV2 and TRBJ2-1): EPEVTQTPSHQVTQMGQEVILRCVPISNHLYFYWYRQILGQKVEFLVSFYNNEISEKSEIFDDQFSVERPDGSNFTLKIRSTKLEDSAMYFCASTSETSGRNEQFFGPGTRLTVL.

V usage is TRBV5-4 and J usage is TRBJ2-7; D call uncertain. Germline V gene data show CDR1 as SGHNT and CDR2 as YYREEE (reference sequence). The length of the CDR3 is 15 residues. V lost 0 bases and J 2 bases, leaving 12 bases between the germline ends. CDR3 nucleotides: TGTGCCAGCAGCTTGGATAAGAACCCCACCTACGAGCAGTACTTC. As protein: CASSLDKNPTYEQYF.

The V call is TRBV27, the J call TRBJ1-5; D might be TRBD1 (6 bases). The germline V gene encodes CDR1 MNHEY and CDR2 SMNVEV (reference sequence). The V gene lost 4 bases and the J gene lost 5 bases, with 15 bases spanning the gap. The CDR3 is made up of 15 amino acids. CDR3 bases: TGTGCCAGCAGTTCGAGGGGGAGAGGTCATCAGCCCCAGCATTTT. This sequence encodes CASSSRGRGHQPQHF.

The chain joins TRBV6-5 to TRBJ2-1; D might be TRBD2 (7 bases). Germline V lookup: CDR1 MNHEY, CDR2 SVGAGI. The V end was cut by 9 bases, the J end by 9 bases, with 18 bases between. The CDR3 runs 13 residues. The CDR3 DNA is TGTGCCAGTACAGTCGAGCGGGACATTGAGCAGTTCTTC. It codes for CASTVERDIEQFF.

The CDR3 DNA follows: TGTGCCAGCAGCTTAGGCCAAGAAGCCAAAAACATTCAGTACTTC. Protein: CASSLGQEAKNIQYF. This chain connects TRBV7-9 to TRBJ2-4; D call uncertain. V dropped 1 base and J dropped 0 bases, with 7 bases sitting between them. Germline V lookup: CDR1 SEHNR, CDR2 FQNEAQ (reference sequence). This CDR3 comprises 15 residues. Filled out from reference TRBV7-9 and TRBJ2-4, the complete variable domain reads DTGVSQNPRHKITKRGQNVTFRCDPISEHNRLYWYRQTLGQGPEFLTYFQNEAQLEKSRLLSDRFSAERPKGSFSTLEIQRTEQGDSAMYLCASSLGQEAKNIQYFGAGTRLSVL.

The CDR3 DNA follows: TGTGCCAGCAGCGCGCGGGCCAGCAGGGGACTGTTTTTT. As protein: CASSARASRGLFF. The chain combines TRBV5-6 with TRBJ1-4; D possibly corresponds to TRBD1 (6 bases). Trimming removed 4 bases from V and 13 bases from J, with 17 bases in between. CDR3 size: 13 residues. Germline CDR1 is SGHDT and CDR2 is YYEEEE.